One and the same sample provided the 3 T cell receptor beta chains below, sequenced in a study of sequential checkpoint blockade in melanoma. As to treatment: randomized to nivolumab then ipilimumab (arm A) or the reverse (arm B). The repertoire was sequenced with immunoSEQ multiplex PCR; TCRdb's copy has only in-frame clones and lacks some. Of 10,000 or so clones in the sample, 25% to 30% were seen once. This specimen consisted of tumor tissue (inferred from file names), obtained from a patient given nivolumab and ipilimumab in sequence. The source is a human donor with melanoma.

The J gene is TRBJ2-3, the V gene TRBV10-3; TRBD2 matches at 12 bases. Germline loops: CDR1 ENHRY, CDR2 SYGVKD. The CDR3 spans 18 residues. Losses at the gene ends were 6 bases for V and 0 bases for J; bases not matched to a gene: 10. CDR3 residues: CAISTGLAGITSTDTQYF. The CDR3 DNA sequence: TGTGCCATCAGCACAGGACTAGCGGGGATAACAAGCACAGATACGCAGTATTTT.

The V gene is TRBV18, the J gene TRBJ2-5; D is unresolved. Germline values: CDR1 KGHSH, CDR2 LQKENI. The CDR3 is made up of 12 amino acids. Between the trimmed V and J ends, which lost 3 bases and 3 bases, there was a span of 5 bases. The CDR3 DNA reads TGTGCCAGCTCACCCGGAGAAGAGACCCAGTACTTC. Its protein is CASSPGEETQYF.

The chain joins TRBV19 to TRBJ2-3; a weak D match, TRBD2 (6 bases). Trimming removed 2 bases at V and 2 bases at J, with 11 bases between. The germline V gene has CDR1 LNHDA and CDR2 SQIVND (reference sequence). CDR3 length equals 15 residues. CDR3 nucleotides: TGTGCCAGTAGTATAACCCGGGGGAACACAGATACGCAGTATTTT. This encodes CASSITRGNTDTQYF. Combining the CDR3 with reference TRBV19 and TRBJ2-3 gives the whole variable domain DGGITQSPKYLFRKEGQNVTLSCEQNLNHDAMYWYRQDPGQGLRLIYYSQIVNDFQKGDIAEGYSVSREKKESFPLTVTSAQKNPTAFYLCASSITRGNTDTQYFGPGTRLTVL.